These 5 T cell receptor beta chains were all obtained from the same sample, sequenced in a study of blood T cell repertoires in COVID-19 (dated by TCRdb to the early 2020s). Library generation was performed with the immunoSEQ multiplex PCR assay. The table comes from immuneACCESS by way of TCRdb, which keeps in-frame sequences with V and J called. Part of the clones is missing from these tables; in studies checked, under half for an unresolved V gene and the rest for unknown reasons. The sample profile shows about 300,000 clones; about 91% of them were found once. The ten largest clones add up to 5.5% to 8.5% of the sample. Sequencing input: peripheral blood. The receptors derive from a woman aged 25 to 39 who had recovered from COVID-19.

CDR3 nucleotides: TGTGCCAGCAGTTTCTCTGGGGGGGGGACTGGAAACACCATATATTTT. Translating gives CASSFSGGGTGNTIYF. V is TRBV28 and J is TRBJ1-3; possible D gene TRBD1, 5 bases. Trimming removed 3 bases from V and 2 bases from J, with 14 bases in between. Germline CDR1 MDHEN, CDR2 SYDVKM. CDR3 length equals 16 residues.

The genes are TRBV28 and TRBJ2-7, with a weak D call TRBD1 (6 bases). CDR1 is MDHEN and CDR2 is SYDVKM in the germline V gene. V lost 5 bases to trimming and J lost 2 bases, with 16 bases between them. CDR3 length: 15 residues. CDR3 in amino acids: CASSPNRQATYEQYF. Written as DNA, the CDR3 is TGTGCCAGCAGTCCAAACCGACAGGCCACCTACGAGCAGTACTTC.

The V call is TRBV2, the J call TRBJ1-2, with D possibly being TRBD1 (6 bases). With 7 bases removed from V and 0 bases from J, the gap between germline ends came to 9 bases. Looked up from germline, CDR1 is SNHLY and CDR2 is FYNNEI. CDR3 length equals 13 residues. CDR3 nucleotides: TGTGCCAGCACGGGACAATCTAACTATGGCTACACCTTC. This sequence encodes CASTGQSNYGYTF.

V is TRBV12-3 or TRBV12-4 and J is TRBJ2-1, with D unclear. The length of the CDR3 is 13 residues. The V gene lost 1 base and the J gene lost 9 bases, with 10 bases spanning the gap. DNA of the CDR3: TGTGCCAGCAGTTTAGGTACGACAAGTGAGCAGTTCTTC. This codes for CASSLGTTSEQFF.

The genes are TRBV29-1 and TRBJ2-3, with no clear D. CDR3 length equals 13 residues. V lost 7 bases, J lost 0 bases, and 11 bases lay in between. CDR1 is SQVTM and CDR2 is ANQGSEA in the germline V gene. The CDR3 spells CSAEATSTDTQYF. The CDR3, as DNA: TGCAGCGCGGAAGCAACTAGCACAGATACGCAGTATTTT.